This TCR beta chain was sequenced during a study of blood T cell repertoires in COVID-19. V lost 4 bases to trimming and J lost 7 bases, with 12 bases between them. The CDR3 covers 13 residues. Germline-derived CDR1 and CDR2 are SGDLS and YYNGEE. In the original analysis: Amplifying reference gene primers gave estimates of nucleated cell counts. Generated by immunoSEQ multiplex PCR, the TCRdb table keeps only in-frame clones and is missing some. That table supplies the V and J calls and clone size; D and trimming were determined from the DNA. The table records around 130,000 clones, roughly four fifths of them present only once.

Sequenced input: peripheral blood. This chain uses TRBV9 with TRBJ2-4, with TRBD1 as a possible D gene (5 bases). This receptor was obtained from a middle-aged man with active or convalescent COVID-19. CDR3 protein: CASSPTASNIQYF. CDR3 coding DNA: TGTGCCAGCAGCCCGACAGCGTCCAACATTCAGTACTTC.